Listed here are 15 T cell receptor beta chains from one sample, sequenced in a study of naive and memory T cell subsets. The beta constant-region primer was an equimolar mix of two oligonucleotides covering TRBC1 and TRBC2. Four rounds of PCR amplified the ligated cDNA using nested alpha and beta constant-region primers plus SP2. Each CDR3 protein gets one entry after TCRdb re-called the UMI-ligation and nested PCR reads with MiXCR. Of about 34,000 distinct CDR3 sequences in the sample, less than 20% were seen once. The specimen sequenced was effector memory CD4+ T cells from blood. The subset here: effector memory, CD45RA- CD27-. The receptors shown here come from a human donor in good health.

This clonotype has more than one count but fewer than ten. The gene calls are TRBV29-1 and TRBJ2-1, with D possibly TRBD2 on 6 matching bases. V was trimmed by 4 bases and J by 7 bases, leaving 20 bases between them. Germline V lookup: CDR1 SQVTM, CDR2 ANQGSEA. The CDR3 loop spans 15 amino acids. CDR3 nucleotides: TGCAGCGTTGGTGGGCCTAGCGCTTACAGGAATGAGCAGTTCTTC. It encodes CSVGGPSAYRNEQFF.

This clonotype was counted between two and nine times. The chain links TRBV7-8 to TRBJ1-5; 7 bases match TRBD1. The junction had 4 bases not matched to a gene; V was cut back by 1 base and J by 4 bases. The CDR3 is 15 residues long. Looked up from germline, CDR1 is SGHVS and CDR2 is FQNEAQ. The CDR3 sequence is CASSLVGQRNQPQHF. The DNA of the CDR3 is TGTGCCAGCAGCTTAGTGGGACAGAGAAATCAGCCCCAGCATTTT.

This chain joins TRBV15 and TRBJ2-3; D unclear. This CDR3 has 13 amino acids. Germline V gene data show CDR1 as LNHNV and CDR2 as YYDKDF (reference sequence). Trimming pared 9 bases from V and 1 base from J, leaving 11 bases between. CDR3 protein: CATGGGGTDTQYF. Here the CDR3 DNA reads TGTGCCACGGGCGGTGGGGGCACAGATACGCAGTATTTT. Full variable domain (outside the CDR3, taken from reference TRBV15 and TRBJ2-3): DAMVIQNPRYQVTQFGKPVTLSCSQTLNHNVMYWYQQKSSQAPKLLFHYYDKDFNNEADTPDNFQSRRPNTSFCFLDIRSPGLGDTAMYLCATGGGGTDTQYFGPGTRLTVL.

The chain uses TRBV12-5 and TRBJ2-7; TRBD2 matches 8 bases. The ends lost 9 bases at V and 6 bases at J; junction bases unmatched: 10. From germline, CDR1 is LGHNT and CDR2 FRNRAP. The CDR3 contains 13 residues. The CDR3 sequence: CASSRAGELEQYF. The CDR3 bases are TGTGCTAGCTCCCGAGCGGGAGAACTCGAGCAGTACTTC.

J is TRBJ1-2 and V is TRBV20-1; D uncertain. With 6 bases removed from V and 1 base from J, the gap between germline ends came to 15 bases. CDR1 and CDR2 from the germline V gene are DFQATT and SNEGSKA (reference sequence). The CDR3 covers 14 residues. The CDR3 coding sequence is TGCAGTGCAGAAAACAGCCTCATTAACTATGGCTACACCTTC. This codes for CSAENSLINYGYTF.

This clonotype was observed a handful of times. CDR3 loop: CASSQDQGVVNTEAFF. The CDR3 region has the DNA TGTGCCAGCAGCCAAGATCAGGGGGTCGTGAACACTGAAGCTTTCTTT. The J gene is TRBJ1-1, the V gene TRBV14; 7 bases fit TRBD1. This CDR3 contains 16 residues. Germline trimming cut 0 bases from V and 0 bases from J; bases unmatched to any gene: 4. Germline CDR1 reads SGHDN; CDR2 reads FVKESK.

J is TRBJ2-3 and V is TRBV25-1; 7 bases match TRBD2. Germline V gene sequence: CDR1 MGHDK, CDR2 SYGVNS. V lost 3 bases to trimming and J lost 4 bases; unmatched junction nucleotides: 7. CDR3 length equals 15 residues. CDR3 sequence (DNA): TGTGCCAGCAGTGACCGCCGAACTAGCGCAGATACGCAGTATTTT. The encoded protein is CASSDRRTSADTQYF. Full variable domain (missing parts from reference TRBV25-1 and TRBJ2-3): EADIYQTPRYLVIGTGKKITLECSQTMGHDKMYWYQQDPGMELHLIHYSYGVNSTEKGDLSSESTVSRIRTEHFPLTLESARPSHTSQYLCASSDRRTSADTQYFGPGTRLTVL.

The V gene is TRBV19, the J gene TRBJ2-3, with 9 bases fitting TRBD2. After removal of 10 bases from V and 0 bases from J, the junction contained 2 bases not matched to a gene. Germline loops: CDR1 LNHDA, CDR2 SQIVND (reference sequence). The CDR3 loop spans 13 amino acids. The CDR3 bases are TGTGCCACCGGGACTAGCAGCACAGATACGCAGTATTTT. Protein: CATGTSSTDTQYF.

This clonotype turned up a few times. This rearrangement joins TRBV29-1 to TRBJ1-1; possibly TRBD1 for D (5 bases). Germline V lookup: CDR1 SQVTM, CDR2 ANQGSEA. V was cut by 3 bases and J by 5 bases, with 16 bases left in between. This CDR3 is 14 amino acids long. CDR3 DNA: TGCAGCGTTGAGCTGGGCGGGGGTGGAACTGAAGCTTTCTTT. Protein sequence: CSVELGGGGTEAFF.

This clonotype was seen only a few times. The chain has TRBV18 and TRBJ2-2; possible D gene TRBD1, 5 bases. This CDR3 has 15 amino acids. V lost 8 bases to trimming and J lost 6 bases, with 19 bases between them. Looked up from germline, CDR1 is KGHSH and CDR2 is LQKENI. The DNA for the CDR3 is TGTGCCAGCCGTTCATCTGACAGAGGCGCCGGGGAGCTGTTTTTT. This translates into CASRSSDRGAGELFF.

This chain connects TRBV3-1 to TRBJ1-2; D possibly corresponds to TRBD1 (5 bases). Germline assignment: CDR1 LGHDT and CDR2 YNNKEL (reference sequence). The V and J ends lost 4 bases and 6 bases respectively, with 21 bases between them. The CDR3 consists of 16 residues. This CDR3 reads CASSPPTPRAQDGYTF. CDR3 coding DNA: TGTGCCAGCAGCCCTCCCACGCCCAGGGCACAGGATGGCTACACCTTC.

The rearrangement links TRBV28 to TRBJ1-5; D gene unclear. The CDR3 extends over 19 amino acids. Germline V gene lookup returns CDR1 MDHEN and CDR2 SYDVKM. Deletions cut 6 bases from V and 0 bases from J, with 24 bases between. Here the CDR3 DNA reads TGTGCCAGCAGGGAGATTCCCTTCACTGGTCGGTATAGCAATCAGCCCCAGCATTTT. This gives the protein CASREIPFTGRYSNQPQHF.

This clonotype turned up a few times. V is TRBV18 and J is TRBJ2-3, with D possibly TRBD2 on 6 matching bases. Germline V gene lookup returns CDR1 KGHSH and CDR2 LQKENI. The V end was cut by 2 bases, the J end by 1 base, with 13 bases between. This CDR3 region has 16 residues. The CDR3 here is CASSPVRESGTDTQYF. The CDR3 bases are TGTGCCAGCTCACCAGTTCGGGAGAGTGGCACAGATACGCAGTATTTT.

The gene calls are TRBV28 and TRBJ2-6; D is undetermined. Germline V CDR1 and CDR2: MDHEN, SYDVKM. Trimming pared 2 bases from V and 0 bases from J, leaving 5 bases between. CDR3 length equals 15 residues. CDR3 sequence: CASSLGGSGANVLTF. The CDR3 bases are TGTGCCAGCAGTTTAGGCGGCTCTGGGGCCAACGTCCTGACTTTC.

V and J are TRBV14 and TRBJ2-7; D is unclear. The V gene lost 0 bases and the J gene lost 2 bases, with 8 bases spanning the gap. The germline gives CDR1 SGHDN, CDR2 FVKESK. This CDR3 is built from 14 residues. CDR3 sequence: CASSQEVRPYEQYF. CDR3 coding DNA: TGTGCCAGCAGCCAAGAGGTACGGCCCTACGAGCAGTACTTC.